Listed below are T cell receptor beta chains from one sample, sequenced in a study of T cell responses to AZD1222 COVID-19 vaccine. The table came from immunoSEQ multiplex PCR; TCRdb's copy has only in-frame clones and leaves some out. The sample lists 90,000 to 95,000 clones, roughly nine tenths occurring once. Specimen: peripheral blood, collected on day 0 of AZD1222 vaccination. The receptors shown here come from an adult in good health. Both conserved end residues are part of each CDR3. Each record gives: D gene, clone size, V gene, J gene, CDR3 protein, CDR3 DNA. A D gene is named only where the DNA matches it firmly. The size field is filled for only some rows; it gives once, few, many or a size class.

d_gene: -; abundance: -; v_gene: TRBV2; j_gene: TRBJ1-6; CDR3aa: CASSERGREANSPLHF; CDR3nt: TGTGCCAGCAGTGAGAGGGGCCGGGAAGCCAATTCACCCCTCCACTTT
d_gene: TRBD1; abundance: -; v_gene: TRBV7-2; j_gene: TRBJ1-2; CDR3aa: CASSLHLRGSYGYTF; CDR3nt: TGTGCCAGCAGCTTACATCTCAGGGGGAGTTATGGCTACACCTTC
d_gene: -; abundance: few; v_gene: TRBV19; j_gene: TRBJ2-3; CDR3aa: CATEAPGDTQYF; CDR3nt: TGTGCCACCGAGGCGCCGGGAGATACGCAGTATTTT
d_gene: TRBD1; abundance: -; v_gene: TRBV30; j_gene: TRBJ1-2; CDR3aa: CAWSVGQGGYGYTF; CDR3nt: TGTGCCTGGAGTGTAGGACAGGGTGGCTATGGCTACACCTTC
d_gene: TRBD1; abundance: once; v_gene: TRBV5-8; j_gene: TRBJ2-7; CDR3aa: CAIARSGQGSGEQYF; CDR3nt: TGTGCCATAGCCCGCTCGGGACAGGGTTCCGGCGAGCAGTACTTC
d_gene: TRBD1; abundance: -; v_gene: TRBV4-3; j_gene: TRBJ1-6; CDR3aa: CASSQEVGQLHSPLHF; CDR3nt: TGCGCCAGCAGCCAAGAAGTGGGACAGCTCCATTCACCCCTCCACTTT
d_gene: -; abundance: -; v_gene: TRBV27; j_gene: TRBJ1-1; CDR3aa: CASSLSWPMNTEAFF; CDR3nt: TGTGCCAGCAGTTTATCATGGCCTATGAACACTGAAGCTTTCTTT
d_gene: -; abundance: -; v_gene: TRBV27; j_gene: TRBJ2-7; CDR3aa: CASSLARGSYEQYF; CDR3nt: TGTGCCAGCAGTTTAGCCAGGGGCTCCTACGAGCAGTACTTC
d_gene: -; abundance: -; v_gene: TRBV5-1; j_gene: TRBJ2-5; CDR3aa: CASSLGPGETQYF; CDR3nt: TGCGCCAGCAGCTTGGGGCCAGGAGAGACCCAGTACTTC
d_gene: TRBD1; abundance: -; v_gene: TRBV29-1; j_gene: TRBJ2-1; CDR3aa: CSVERGTGEYNEQFF; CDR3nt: TGCAGCGTTGAACGGGGGACAGGGGAGTACAATGAGCAGTTCTTC
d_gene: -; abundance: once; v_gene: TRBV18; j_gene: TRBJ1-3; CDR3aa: CASSPSYPENSGNTIYF; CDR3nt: TGTGCCAGCTCACCCTCTTATCCGGAAAACTCTGGAAACACCATATATTTT
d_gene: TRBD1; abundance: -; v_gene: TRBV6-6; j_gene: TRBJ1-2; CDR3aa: CASSSDRASPLIANYGYTF; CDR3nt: TGTGCCAGCAGCTCGGACAGGGCTTCCCCACTGATAGCTAACTATGGCTACACCTTC
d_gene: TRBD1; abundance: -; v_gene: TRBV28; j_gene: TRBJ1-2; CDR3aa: CASSLFGTGSFSWGYTF; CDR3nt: TGTGCCAGCAGTTTATTCGGGACAGGTTCCTTTTCGTGGGGCTACACCTTC
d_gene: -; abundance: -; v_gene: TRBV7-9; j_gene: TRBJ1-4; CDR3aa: CASSFPGGRDIDEKLFF; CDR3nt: TGTGCCAGCAGCTTTCCCGGAGGCCGGGACATCGATGAAAAACTGTTTTTT
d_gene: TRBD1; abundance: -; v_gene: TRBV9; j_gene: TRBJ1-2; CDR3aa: CASSPSGQGANDGYTF; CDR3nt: TGTGCCAGCAGCCCGTCGGGACAGGGGGCGAATGATGGCTACACCTTC
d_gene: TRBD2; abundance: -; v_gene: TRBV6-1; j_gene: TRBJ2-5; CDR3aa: CASSEEAGGQETQYF; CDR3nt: TGTGCCAGCAGTGAAGAAGCGGGGGGGCAAGAGACCCAGTACTTC
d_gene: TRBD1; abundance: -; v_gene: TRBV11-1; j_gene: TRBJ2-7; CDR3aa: CASSLTGTEQYF; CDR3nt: TGTGCCAGCAGCTTGACAGGGACCGAGCAGTACTTC
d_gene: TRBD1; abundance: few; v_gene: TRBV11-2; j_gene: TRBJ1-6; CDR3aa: CASSRQGPTNSPLHF; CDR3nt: TGTGCCAGCAGTCGACAGGGCCCTACCAATTCACCCCTCCACTTT
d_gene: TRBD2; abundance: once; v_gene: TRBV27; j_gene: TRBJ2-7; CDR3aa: CASSVLAGGYEQYF; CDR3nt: TGTGCCAGCAGTGTACTAGCGGGAGGGTACGAGCAGTACTTC
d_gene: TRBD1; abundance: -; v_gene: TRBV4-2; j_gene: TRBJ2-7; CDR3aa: CASSPRDRAYEQYF; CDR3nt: TGTGCCAGCAGCCCCCGGGACAGGGCCTACGAGCAGTACTTC